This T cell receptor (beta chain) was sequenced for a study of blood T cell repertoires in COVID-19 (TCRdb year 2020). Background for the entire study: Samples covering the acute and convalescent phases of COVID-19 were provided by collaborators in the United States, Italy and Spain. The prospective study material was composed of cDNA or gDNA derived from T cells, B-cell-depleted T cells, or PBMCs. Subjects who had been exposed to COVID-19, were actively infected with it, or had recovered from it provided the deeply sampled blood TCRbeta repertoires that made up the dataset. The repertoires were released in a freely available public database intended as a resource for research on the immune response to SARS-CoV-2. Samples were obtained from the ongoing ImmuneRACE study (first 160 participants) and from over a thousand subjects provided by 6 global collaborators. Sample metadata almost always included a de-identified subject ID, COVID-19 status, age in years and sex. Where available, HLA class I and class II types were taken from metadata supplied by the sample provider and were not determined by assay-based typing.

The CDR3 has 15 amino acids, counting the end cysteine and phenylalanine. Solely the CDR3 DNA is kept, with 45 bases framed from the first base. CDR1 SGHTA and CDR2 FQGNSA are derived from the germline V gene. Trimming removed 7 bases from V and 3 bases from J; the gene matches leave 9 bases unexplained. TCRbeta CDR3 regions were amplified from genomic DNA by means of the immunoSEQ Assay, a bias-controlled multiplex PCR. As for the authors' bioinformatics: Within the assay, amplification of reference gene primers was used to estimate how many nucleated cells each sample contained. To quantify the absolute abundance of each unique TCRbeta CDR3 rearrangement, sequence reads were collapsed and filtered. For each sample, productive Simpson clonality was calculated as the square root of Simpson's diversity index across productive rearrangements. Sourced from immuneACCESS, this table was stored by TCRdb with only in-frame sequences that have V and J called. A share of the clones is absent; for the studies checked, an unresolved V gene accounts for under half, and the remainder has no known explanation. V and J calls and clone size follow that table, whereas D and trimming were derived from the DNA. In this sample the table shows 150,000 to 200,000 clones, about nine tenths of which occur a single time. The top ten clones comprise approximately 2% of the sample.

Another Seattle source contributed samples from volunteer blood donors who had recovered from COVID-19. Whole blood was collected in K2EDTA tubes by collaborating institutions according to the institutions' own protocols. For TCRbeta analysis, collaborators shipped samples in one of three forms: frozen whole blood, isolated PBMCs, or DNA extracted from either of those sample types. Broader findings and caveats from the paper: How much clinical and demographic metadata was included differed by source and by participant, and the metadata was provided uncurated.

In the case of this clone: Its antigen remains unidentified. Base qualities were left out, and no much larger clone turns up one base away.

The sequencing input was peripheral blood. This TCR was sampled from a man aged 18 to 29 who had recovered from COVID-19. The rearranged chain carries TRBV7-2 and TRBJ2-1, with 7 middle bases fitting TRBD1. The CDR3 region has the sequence CASTSETGHYNEQFF. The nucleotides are TGTGCCAGCACCTCCGAGACAGGGCACTACAATGAGCAGTTCTTC.